These 4 T cell receptor beta chains were all obtained from the same sample, sequenced in a study of Ad26.COV2.S vaccination and SARS-CoV-2 variants. TCRdb's table, derived via immunoSEQ multiplex PCR, lists solely in-frame clones and lacks some. Altogether roughly 400,000 clones are present, 92% being singletons, with the ten largest covering around 1.8%. Specified treatment: about 20 received Ad26.COV2.S at low or high dose, single or two shots; 5 received placebo; per-sample allocation not given. Sample collection was performed on day 63 after the first vaccine or placebo injection. Here the sequenced sample was peripheral blood, taken in a trial of Ad26.COV2.S vaccine versus placebo. These receptors were obtained from a person aged 18-60 years who received the Ad26.COV2.S COVID-19 vaccine or a placebo.

In its sample, this clone was seen once. This chain uses TRBV5-1 with TRBJ2-5, with no clear D. The CDR3 spans 15 residues. The V end was cut by 4 bases, the J end by 4 bases, with 17 bases between. Germline-derived CDR1 and CDR2 are SGHRS and YFSETQ. Here the CDR3 reads CASSIPLRSGETQYF. The CDR3 bases are TGCGCCAGCAGCATTCCCCTTAGGTCAGGAGAGACCCAGTACTTC.

This clone was found once. The chain is built from TRBV27 and TRBJ2-6; D is ambiguous. V lost 2 bases and J lost 0, with 8 bases in between. Germline V lookup: CDR1 MNHEY, CDR2 SMNVEV (reference sequence). CDR3 size: 16 residues. CDR3 nucleotide sequence: TGTGCCAGCAGTTTAAATCGTCCCTCTGGGGCCAACGTCCTGACTTTC. Protein: CASSLNRPSGANVLTF. The full variable domain, in which reference TRBV27 and TRBJ2-6 provide the parts outside the CDR3, is EAQVTQNPRYLITVTGKKLTVTCSQNMNHEYMSWYRQDPGLGLRQIYYSMNVEVTDKGDVPEGYKVSRKEKRNFPLILESPSPNQTSLYFCASSLNRPSGANVLTFGAGSRLTVL.

Notes on this clone: The junction shows a germline mismatch at one end, possibly a read error. This sequence joins TRBV27 and TRBJ1-2, with TRBD1 as a possible D gene (5 bases). This CDR3 is built from 13 residues. The germline V gene encodes CDR1 MNHEY and CDR2 SMNVEV (reference sequence). The CDR3 nucleotides read TGTGCCAGCAGCCGGACCACCACGGGGACCGAGCTCTTC. Translating gives CASSRTTTGTELF.

The rearrangement joins TRBV24-1 to TRBJ2-6, with D possibly TRBD2 on 6 matching bases. V was clipped by 5 bases and J by 0 bases, with 10 bases between them. CDR1 is KGHDR and CDR2 is SFDVKD in the germline V gene. The CDR3 loop spans 16 amino acids. The CDR3 region is CATSVLASSGANVLTF. In nucleotides, the CDR3 is TGTGCCACCAGTGTCCTAGCGAGCTCTGGGGCCAACGTCCTGACTTTC.